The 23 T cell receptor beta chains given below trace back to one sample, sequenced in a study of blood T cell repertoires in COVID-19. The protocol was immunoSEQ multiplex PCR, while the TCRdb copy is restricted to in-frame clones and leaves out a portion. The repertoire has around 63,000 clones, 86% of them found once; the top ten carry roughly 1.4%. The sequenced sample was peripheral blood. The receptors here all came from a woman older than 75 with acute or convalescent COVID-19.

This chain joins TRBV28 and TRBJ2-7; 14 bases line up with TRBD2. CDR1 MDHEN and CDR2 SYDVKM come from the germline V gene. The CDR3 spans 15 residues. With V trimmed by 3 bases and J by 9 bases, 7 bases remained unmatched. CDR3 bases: TGTGCCAGCAGTTTCCGGGGGACTAGCGGGAGCAGGCAGTACTTC. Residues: CASSFRGTSGSRQYF.

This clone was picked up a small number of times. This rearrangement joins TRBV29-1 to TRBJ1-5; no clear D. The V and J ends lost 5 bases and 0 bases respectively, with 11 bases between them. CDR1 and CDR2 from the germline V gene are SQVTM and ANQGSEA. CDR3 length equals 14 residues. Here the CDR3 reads CSVSDGDSNQPQHF. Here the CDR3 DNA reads TGCAGCGTTAGCGACGGAGATAGCAATCAGCCCCAGCATTTT.

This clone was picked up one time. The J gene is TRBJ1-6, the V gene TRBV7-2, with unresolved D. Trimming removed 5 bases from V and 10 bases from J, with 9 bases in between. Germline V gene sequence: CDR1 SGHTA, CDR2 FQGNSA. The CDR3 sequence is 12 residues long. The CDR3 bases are TGTGCCAGCAGCCCTGCGAGATCACCCCTCCACTTT. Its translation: CASSPARSPLHF. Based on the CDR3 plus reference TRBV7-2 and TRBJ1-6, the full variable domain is GAGVSQSPSNKVTEKGKDVELRCDPISGHTALYWYRQSLGQGLEFLIYFQGNSAPDKSGLPSDRFSAERTGGSVSTLTIQRTQQEDSAVYLCASSPARSPLHFGNGTRLTVT.

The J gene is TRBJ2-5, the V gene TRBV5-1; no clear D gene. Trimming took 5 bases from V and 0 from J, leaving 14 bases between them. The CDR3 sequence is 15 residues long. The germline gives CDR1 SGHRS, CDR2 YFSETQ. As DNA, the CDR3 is TGCGCCAGCAGTCCAGGCGTCGGCTACCAAGAGACCCAGTACTTC. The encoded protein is CASSPGVGYQETQYF.

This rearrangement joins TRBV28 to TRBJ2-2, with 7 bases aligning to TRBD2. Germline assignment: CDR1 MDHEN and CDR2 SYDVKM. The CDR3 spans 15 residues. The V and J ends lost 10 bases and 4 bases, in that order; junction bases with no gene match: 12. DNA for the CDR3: TGTGCCACCCGGCTCCGACTAGCAAGCACCGGGGAGCTGTTTTTT. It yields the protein CATRLRLASTGELFF.

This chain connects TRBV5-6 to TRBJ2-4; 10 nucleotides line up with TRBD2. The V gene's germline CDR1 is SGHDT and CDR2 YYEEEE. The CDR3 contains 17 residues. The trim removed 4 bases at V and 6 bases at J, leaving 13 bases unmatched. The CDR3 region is CASSARGASGGRNIQYF. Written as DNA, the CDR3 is TGTGCCAGCAGCGCCCGGGGGGCTAGCGGGGGCAGAAACATTCAGTACTTC.

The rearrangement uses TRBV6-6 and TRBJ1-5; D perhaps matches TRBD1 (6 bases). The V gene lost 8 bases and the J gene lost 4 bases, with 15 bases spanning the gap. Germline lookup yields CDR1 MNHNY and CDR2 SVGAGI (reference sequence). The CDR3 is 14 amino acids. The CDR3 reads CASGTGTRNQPQHF. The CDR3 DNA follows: TGTGCCAGCGGAACCGGGACAAGAAATCAGCCCCAGCATTTT.

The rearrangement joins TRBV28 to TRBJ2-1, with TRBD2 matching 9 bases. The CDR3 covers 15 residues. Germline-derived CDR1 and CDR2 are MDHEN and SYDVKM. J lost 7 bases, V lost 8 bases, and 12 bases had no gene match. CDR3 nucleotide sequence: TGTGCCAGCCTACGAAGCGGGGGGCTGCCGAATGAGCAGTTCTTC. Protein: CASLRSGGLPNEQFF.

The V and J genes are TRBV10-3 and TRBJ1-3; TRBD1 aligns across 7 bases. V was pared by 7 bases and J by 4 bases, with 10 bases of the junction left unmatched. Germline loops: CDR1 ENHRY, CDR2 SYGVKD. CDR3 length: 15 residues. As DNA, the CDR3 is TGTGCCATCACGCCAGGGGGAACGGGAGGAAACACCATATATTTT. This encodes CAITPGGTGGNTIYF.

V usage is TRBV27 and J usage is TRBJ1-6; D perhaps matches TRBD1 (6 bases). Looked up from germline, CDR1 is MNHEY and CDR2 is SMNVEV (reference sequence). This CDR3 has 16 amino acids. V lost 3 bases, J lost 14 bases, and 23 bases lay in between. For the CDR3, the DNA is TGTGCCAGCAGTTTTAGCCCCGGGACATTACATCGGACCCTCCACTTT. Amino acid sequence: CASSFSPGTLHRTLHF.

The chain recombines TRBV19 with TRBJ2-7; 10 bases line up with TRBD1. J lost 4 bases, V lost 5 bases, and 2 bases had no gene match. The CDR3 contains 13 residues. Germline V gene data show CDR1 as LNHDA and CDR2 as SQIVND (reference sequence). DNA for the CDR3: TGTGCCAGTAGTGGACAGGGGGGGTACGAGCAGTACTTC. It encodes CASSGQGGYEQYF.

CDR3 in amino acids: CASSQEKQQGRGTDTQYF. The CDR3 DNA sequence: TGCGCCAGCAGCCAAGAAAAACAACAGGGTCGAGGGACAGATACGCAGTATTTT. The chain combines TRBV4-3 with TRBJ2-3, with D tentatively TRBD1 (6 bases). The CDR3 covers 18 residues. Per germline, CDR1 LGHNA and CDR2 YSLEER. V shed 0 bases and J shed 3 bases, with 19 bases lying between them.

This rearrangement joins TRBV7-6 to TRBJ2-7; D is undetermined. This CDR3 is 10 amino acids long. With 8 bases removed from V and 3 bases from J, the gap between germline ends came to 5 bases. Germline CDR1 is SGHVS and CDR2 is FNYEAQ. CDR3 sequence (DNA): TGTGCCAGCTCCGTCTACGAGCAGTACTTC. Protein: CASSVYEQYF.

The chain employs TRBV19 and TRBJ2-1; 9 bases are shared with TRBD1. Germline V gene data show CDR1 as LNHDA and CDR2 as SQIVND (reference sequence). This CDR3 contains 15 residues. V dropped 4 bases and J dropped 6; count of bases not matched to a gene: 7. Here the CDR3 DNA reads TGTGCCAGTAGTACACTCGGGACAGGGATCAATGAGCAGTTCTTC. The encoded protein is CASSTLGTGINEQFF.

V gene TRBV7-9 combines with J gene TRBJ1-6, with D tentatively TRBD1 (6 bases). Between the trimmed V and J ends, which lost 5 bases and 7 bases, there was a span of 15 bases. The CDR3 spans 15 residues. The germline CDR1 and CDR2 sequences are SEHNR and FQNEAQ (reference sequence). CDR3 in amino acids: CASSPGGGPNSPLHF. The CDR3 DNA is TGTGCCAGCAGCCCTGGGGGGGGGCCCAATTCACCCCTCCACTTT.

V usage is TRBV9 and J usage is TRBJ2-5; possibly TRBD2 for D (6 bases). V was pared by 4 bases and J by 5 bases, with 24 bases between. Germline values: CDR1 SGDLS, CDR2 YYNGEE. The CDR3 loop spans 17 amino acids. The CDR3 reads CASSNPRVEGLGETQYF. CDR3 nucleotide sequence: TGTGCCAGCAGCAATCCCCGGGTGGAGGGGTTGGGGGAGACCCAGTACTTC.

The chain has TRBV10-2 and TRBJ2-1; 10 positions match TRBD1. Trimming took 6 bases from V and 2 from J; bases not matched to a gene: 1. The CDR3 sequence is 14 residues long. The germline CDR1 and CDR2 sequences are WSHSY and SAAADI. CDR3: CASRGQGTYNEQFF. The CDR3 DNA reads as TGCGCCAGCAGGGGACAGGGGACCTACAATGAGCAGTTCTTC.

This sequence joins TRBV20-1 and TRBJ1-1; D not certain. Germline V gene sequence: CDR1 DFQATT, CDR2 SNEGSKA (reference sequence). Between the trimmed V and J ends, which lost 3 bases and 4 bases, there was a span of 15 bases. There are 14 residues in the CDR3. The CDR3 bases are TGCAGTGCTAGTGAGGTCACTATCGGCACTGAAGCTTTCTTT. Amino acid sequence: CSASEVTIGTEAFF.

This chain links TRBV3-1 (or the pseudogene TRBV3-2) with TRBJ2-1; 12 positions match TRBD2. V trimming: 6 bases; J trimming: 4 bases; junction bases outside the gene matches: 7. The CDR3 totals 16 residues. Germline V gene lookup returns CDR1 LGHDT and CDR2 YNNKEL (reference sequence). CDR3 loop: CASSSTSGRQYNEQFF. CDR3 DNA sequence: TGTGCCAGCAGTTCCACTAGCGGGAGGCAGTACAATGAGCAGTTCTTC.

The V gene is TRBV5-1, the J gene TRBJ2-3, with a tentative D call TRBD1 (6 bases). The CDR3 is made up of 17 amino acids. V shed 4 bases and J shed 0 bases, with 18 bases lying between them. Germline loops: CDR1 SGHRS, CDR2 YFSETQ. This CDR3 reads CASSLAARTESTDTQYF. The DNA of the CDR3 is TGCGCCAGCAGCCTAGCCGCCCGGACAGAGAGCACAGATACGCAGTATTTT.

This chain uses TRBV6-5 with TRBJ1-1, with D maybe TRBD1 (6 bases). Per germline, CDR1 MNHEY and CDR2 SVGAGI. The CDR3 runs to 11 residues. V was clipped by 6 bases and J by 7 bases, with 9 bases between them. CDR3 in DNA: TGTGCCAGCAGGTCACAGGGTGAAGCTTTCTTT. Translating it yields CASRSQGEAFF.

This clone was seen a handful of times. The DNA for the CDR3 is TGTGCCAGCAGTCCTAGGGACACCAACTATGGCTACACCTTC. This codes for CASSPRDTNYGYTF. The gene calls are TRBV6-5 and TRBJ1-2; D possibly corresponds to TRBD1 (6 bases). This CDR3 is 14 amino acids long. Trimming left V 5 bases short and J 2 bases short, with 12 bases between. CDR1 is MNHEY and CDR2 is SVGAGI in the germline V gene.

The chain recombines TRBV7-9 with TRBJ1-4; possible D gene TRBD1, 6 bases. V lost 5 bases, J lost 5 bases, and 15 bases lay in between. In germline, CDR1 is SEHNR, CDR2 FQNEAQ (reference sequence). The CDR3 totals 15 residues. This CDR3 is CASSNVGATNEKLFF. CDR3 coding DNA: TGTGCCAGCAGCAATGTGGGGGCTACCAATGAAAAACTGTTTTTT.